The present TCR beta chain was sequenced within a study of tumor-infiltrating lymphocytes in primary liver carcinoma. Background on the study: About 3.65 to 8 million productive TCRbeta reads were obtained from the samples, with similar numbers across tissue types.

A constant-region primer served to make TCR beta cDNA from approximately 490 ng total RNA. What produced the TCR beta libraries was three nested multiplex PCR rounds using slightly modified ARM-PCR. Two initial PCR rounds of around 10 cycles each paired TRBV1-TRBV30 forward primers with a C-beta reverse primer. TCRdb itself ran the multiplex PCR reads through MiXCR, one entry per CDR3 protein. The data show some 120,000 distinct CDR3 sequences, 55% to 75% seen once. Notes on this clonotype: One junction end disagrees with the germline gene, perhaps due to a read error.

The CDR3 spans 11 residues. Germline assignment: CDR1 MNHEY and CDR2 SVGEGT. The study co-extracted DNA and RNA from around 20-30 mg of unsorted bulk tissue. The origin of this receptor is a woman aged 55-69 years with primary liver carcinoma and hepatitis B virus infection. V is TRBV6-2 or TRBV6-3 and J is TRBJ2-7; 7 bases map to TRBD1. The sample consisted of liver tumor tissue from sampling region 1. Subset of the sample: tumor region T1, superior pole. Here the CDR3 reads CASRTGVEHYF. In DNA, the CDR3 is TGTGCCAGCAGAACAGGGGTCGAGCATTACTTC.